Below, 21 T cell receptor beta chains from the same sample are listed, as sequenced in a study of blood T cell repertoires in COVID-19. Here immunoSEQ multiplex PCR was the method, and the copy in TCRdb shows in-frame clones only, minus some. The repertoire holds 250,000 to 350,000 clones, 87% seen once, with 2% to 2.5% in the top ten. Sequencing was done on a sample of peripheral blood. The receptors were gathered from a woman in her forties or fifties who had recovered from COVID-19.

Worth noting for this clone: At one of its ends the junction is not consistent with the germline gene, which may arise from a read error. V and J are TRBV19 and TRBJ2-4; 13 bases agree with TRBD2. Germline loops: CDR1 LNHDA, CDR2 SQIVND (reference sequence). CDR3 length: 12 amino acids. CDR3 DNA: TGTGCCAGTAGTTCCCAAGGACTAGCGGGGGCCTTC. It encodes CASSSQGLAGAF.

This chain uses TRBV29-1 with TRBJ2-7; no firm D call. Germline CDR1 and CDR2: SQVTM and ANQGSEA. CDR3 length: 12 residues. Trimming shortened V by 3 bases and J by 0 bases, and 6 bases separated the two germline ends. The CDR3 sequence: CSVDTSSYEQYF. The CDR3 DNA reads TGCAGCGTTGACACGAGCTCCTACGAGCAGTACTTC.

The chain employs TRBV12-3 or TRBV12-4 and TRBJ2-7, with D maybe TRBD1 (6 bases). Deletions cut 2 bases from V and 6 bases from J, with 11 bases between. The CDR3 length is 13 residues. CDR3 sequence reads: CASSLFRGGEQYF. The CDR3 DNA sequence: TGTGCCAGCAGTTTATTCAGGGGCGGCGAGCAGTACTTC.

The V call is TRBV25-1, the J call TRBJ2-7; TRBD2 might be the D (6 bases). V was pared by 1 base and J by 0 bases, with 13 bases between. The CDR3 has 16 amino acids. In germline, CDR1 is MGHDK, CDR2 SYGVNS. The CDR3 reads CASSEWGDRSSYEQYF. DNA for the CDR3: TGTGCCAGCAGTGAATGGGGGGACCGGAGCTCCTACGAGCAGTACTTC.

This chain joins TRBV4-1 and TRBJ2-7; D gene ambiguous. Between the trimmed V and J ends, which lost 0 bases and 3 bases, there was a span of 12 bases. Per germline, CDR1 MGHRA and CDR2 YSYEKL. This CDR3 comprises 15 residues. The CDR3 region has the DNA TGCGCCAGCAGCCAAGACCCCAGGATCGTCTACGAGCAGTACTTC. It yields the protein CASSQDPRIVYEQYF.

The V and J genes are TRBV7-2 and TRBJ1-2; possible D gene TRBD1, 6 bases. V gave up 3 bases and J gave up 9 bases, with 26 bases separating them. CDR3 size: 17 residues. CDR1 is SGHTA, CDR2 FQGNSA, per germline. The CDR3 here is CASSFEKLRGLPTSYTF. The CDR3 nucleotides read TGTGCCAGCAGCTTTGAAAAACTCAGGGGTCTTCCTACCAGCTACACCTTC.

This clone was seen more than once but under ten times. The J gene is TRBJ2-2, the V gene TRBV11-2; 7 bases line up with TRBD2. V lost 5 bases, J lost 0 bases, and 3 bases stayed unmatched. The CDR3 totals 15 residues. Germline CDR1 and CDR2: SGHAT and FQNNGV. CDR3 in DNA: TGTGCCAGCAGCCGGGGACTACCGAACACCGGGGAGCTGTTTTTT. This codes for CASSRGLPNTGELFF.

This clone was observed a few times. The rearrangement joins TRBV5-6 to TRBJ2-7; TRBD2 is a possible D gene (6 bases). Looked up from germline, CDR1 is SGHDT and CDR2 is YYEEEE. The CDR3 totals 14 residues. Trimming pared 2 bases from V and 2 bases from J, leaving 11 bases between. CDR3: CASSFGTAPYEQYF. Written as DNA, the CDR3 is TGTGCCAGCAGCTTTGGGACTGCCCCCTACGAGCAGTACTTC.

The chain links TRBV6-1 to TRBJ2-3; tentative D call: TRBD2 (5 bases). The CDR3 runs 15 residues. The V end lost 3 bases, the J end lost 0 bases, and 10 bases lay between the germline ends. Germline V CDR1 and CDR2: MNHNS, SASEGT. Here the CDR3 DNA reads TGTGCCAGCAGTGAGCGGCGGGCCAGCACAGATACGCAGTATTTT. This gives the protein CASSERRASTDTQYF.

The V gene is TRBV4-2, the J gene TRBJ2-7; TRBD2 matches 9 bases. In germline, CDR1 is LGHNA, CDR2 YNFKEQ. CDR3 length equals 16 residues. J was trimmed by 3 bases and V by 0 bases; bases with no gene match: 6. This CDR3 is CASSQDHSGRFYEQYF. CDR3 nucleotide sequence: TGTGCCAGCAGCCAAGATCATAGCGGGAGATTCTACGAGCAGTACTTC.

The V call is TRBV5-6, the J call TRBJ2-7, with 14 bases lining up with TRBD2. This CDR3 has 14 residues. Germline V gene sequence: CDR1 SGHDT, CDR2 YYEEEE. V was pared by 3 bases and J by 6 bases, with 2 bases of the junction left unmatched. CDR3 loop: CASSWGLAGAEQYF. In DNA form, the CDR3 reads TGTGCCAGCAGCTGGGGACTAGCGGGAGCCGAGCAGTACTTC.

The V gene is TRBV6-5, the J gene TRBJ1-2; possible D gene TRBD1, 5 bases. The germline CDR1 and CDR2 sequences are MNHEY and SVGAGI. CDR3 length: 14 amino acids. Trimming shortened V by 2 bases and J by 4 bases, and 11 bases separated the two germline ends. The CDR3 DNA is TGTGCCAGCAGTTACGGGCGGGGGACCTATGGCTACACCTTC. Its translation is CASSYGRGTYGYTF.

The CDR3 DNA reads as TGTGCCAGCAGCGTAGCGGAGTACACCGGGGAGCTGTTTTTT. Protein sequence: CASSVAEYTGELFF. The chain is built from TRBV9 and TRBJ2-2; D gene ambiguous. Germline V CDR1 and CDR2: SGDLS, YYNGEE. The CDR3 has 14 residues. V was shortened by 0 bases and J by 3 bases, with 6 bases between the two germline ends.

Only one count was recorded for this clone. The chain employs TRBV5-1 and TRBJ2-3; D possibly corresponds to TRBD2 (5 bases). The CDR3 totals 15 residues. The germline V gene has CDR1 SGHRS and CDR2 YFSETQ. Trimming cost V 4 bases and J 4 bases, with 16 bases left between them. CDR3 in DNA: TGCGCCAGCAGCGTAGGAGGAAATAGGGCAGATACGCAGTATTTT. Translated, it gives CASSVGGNRADTQYF.

The chain recombines TRBV6-2 or TRBV6-3 with TRBJ1-6, with D tentatively TRBD1 (5 bases). The CDR3 length is 15 residues. Germline CDR1 is MNHEY and CDR2 is SVGEGT. The V end lost 2 bases, the J end lost 10 bases, and 15 bases lay between the germline ends. In DNA form, the CDR3 reads TGTGCCAGCAGTTACGGGGTCAGGGAAGGATCACCCCTCCACTTT. Amino acids: CASSYGVREGSPLHF.

The chain uses TRBV15 and TRBJ2-1, with 8 positions matching TRBD1. Germline CDR1 is LNHNV and CDR2 is YYDKDF (reference sequence). The V and J ends lost 5 bases and 6 bases, in that order; junction bases with no gene match: 9. The CDR3 contains 15 residues. This CDR3 reads CATSFGGQGANEQFF. CDR3 sequence (DNA): TGTGCCACCAGCTTTGGCGGACAGGGCGCCAATGAGCAGTTCTTC.

The chain recombines TRBV6-5 with TRBJ1-1; D gene unclear. The CDR3 contains 12 residues. The V gene lost 6 bases and the J gene lost 5 bases, with 10 bases spanning the gap. Germline lookup yields CDR1 MNHEY and CDR2 SVGAGI. The chain's CDR3 is CASSGELTEAFF. The CDR3 DNA is TGTGCCAGCAGCGGTGAACTGACTGAAGCTTTCTTT.

The V call is TRBV6-5, the J call TRBJ1-1; weak D call: TRBD1 (5 bases). V was pared by 0 bases and J by 1 base, with 12 bases between. Per the germline V gene, CDR1 is MNHEY and CDR2 is SVGAGI. The CDR3 has 16 residues. The DNA for the CDR3 is TGTGCCAGCAGTTACTCGCTTCGGACACCGAACACTGAAGCTTTCTTT. Translating gives CASSYSLRTPNTEAFF.

The chain has TRBV6-2 or TRBV6-3 and TRBJ2-5, with 7 bases lining up with TRBD2. Germline trimming cut 0 bases from V and 4 bases from J; bases unmatched to any gene: 11. Germline V CDR1 and CDR2: MNHEY, SVGEGT. The CDR3 is made up of 17 amino acids. This chain's CDR3 is CASSYSRERDVRETQYF. The CDR3 nucleotides are TGTGCCAGCAGTTACTCTCGGGAGCGGGACGTGCGAGAGACCCAGTACTTC.

A word on this clone: Other DNA sequences in this specimen translate into the identical CDR3. The chain joins TRBV27 to TRBJ1-2; perhaps TRBD1 as D (6 bases). In germline, CDR1 is MNHEY, CDR2 SMNVEV (reference sequence). This CDR3 region has 13 residues. V was shortened by 4 bases and J by 4 bases, with 10 bases between the two germline ends. Here the CDR3 DNA reads TGTGCCAGCAGTTGGGGGGGCGGCTATGGCTACACCTTC. This sequence encodes CASSWGGGYGYTF.

The chain couples TRBV27 to TRBJ1-1; 8 bases are a match to TRBD1. The V gene's germline CDR1 is MNHEY and CDR2 SMNVEV (reference sequence). Unmatched junction bases numbered 3, after V lost 3 bases and J lost 3 bases. The length of the CDR3 is 14 residues. CDR3 coding DNA: TGTGCCAGCAGTTTTCAGGGGGCATACACTGAAGCTTTCTTT. This translates into CASSFQGAYTEAFF.